The 4 T cell receptor beta chains below come from one sample, sequenced in a study of blood T cell repertoires in COVID-19. Produced via immunoSEQ multiplex PCR; TCRdb's table is partial and in-frame only. The sample contains more than 40,000 clones, 65% to 90% of which appear only once. Sequenced: peripheral blood. The receptor set was obtained from a woman of 80 years or more with acute or convalescent COVID-19.

The V gene is TRBV30, the J gene TRBJ2-5; TRBD1 might be the D (6 bases). Germline lookup yields CDR1 GTSNPN and CDR2 SVGIG (reference sequence). The CDR3 sequence is 13 residues long. V lost 4 bases, J lost 5 bases, and 14 bases lay in between. CDR3 sequence (DNA): TGTGCCTGGACCCAAACAGGGTTCGAGACCCAGTACTTC. This gives the protein CAWTQTGFETQYF.

The rearrangement joins TRBV7-3 to TRBJ1-2, with TRBD1 identical over 12 bases. This CDR3 has 15 residues. Germline loops: CDR1 SGHTA, CDR2 FQGTGA. Unmatched junction bases numbered 3, after V lost 5 bases and J lost 2 bases. The CDR3 loop reads CASSGTGGLNYGYTF. DNA of the CDR3: TGTGCCAGCAGCGGGACAGGGGGCCTCAACTATGGCTACACCTTC. The full variable domain, its missing parts supplied by reference TRBV7-3 and TRBJ1-2, is GAGVSQTPSNKVTEKGKYVELRCDPISGHTALYWYRQSLGQGPEFLIYFQGTGAADDSGLPNDRFFAVRPEGSVSTLKIQRTERGDSAVYLCASSGTGGLNYGYTFGSGTRLTVV.

This clone was recorded only once. The gene calls are TRBV6-5 and TRBJ1-5; the D gene is possibly TRBD1 (5 bases). Trimming cost V 4 bases and J 4 bases, with 8 bases left between them. The CDR3 runs 13 residues. In germline, CDR1 is MNHEY, CDR2 SVGAGI. CDR3 coding DNA: TGTGCCAGCAGTTCTCAGGGAAATCAGCCCCAGCATTTT. This gives the protein CASSSQGNQPQHF.

This chain uses TRBV19 with TRBJ2-2; 7 bases agree with TRBD1. Germline V gene sequence: CDR1 LNHDA, CDR2 SQIVND (reference sequence). J lost 5 bases, V lost 5 bases, and 11 bases had no gene match. The CDR3 contains 16 residues. CDR3 residues: CASSFPSGGRTGELFF. CDR3 nucleotides: TGTGCCAGTAGTTTCCCATCAGGGGGACGGACCGGGGAGCTGTTTTTT.